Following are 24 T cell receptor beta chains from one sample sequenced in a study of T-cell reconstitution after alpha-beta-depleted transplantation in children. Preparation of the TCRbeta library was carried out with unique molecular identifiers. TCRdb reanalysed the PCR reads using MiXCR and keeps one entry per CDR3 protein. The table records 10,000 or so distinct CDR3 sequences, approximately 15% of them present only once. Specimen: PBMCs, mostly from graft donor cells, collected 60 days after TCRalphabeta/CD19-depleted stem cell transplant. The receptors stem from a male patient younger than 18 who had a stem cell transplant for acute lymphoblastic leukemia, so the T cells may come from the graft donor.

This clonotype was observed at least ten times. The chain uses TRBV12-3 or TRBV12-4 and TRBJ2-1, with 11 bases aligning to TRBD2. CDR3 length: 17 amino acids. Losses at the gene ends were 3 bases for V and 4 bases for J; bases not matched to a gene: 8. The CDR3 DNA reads TGTGCCAGCAGTTTCCGTAGCGGGAGGGCCCTTTACAATGAGCAGTTCTTC. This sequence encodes CASSFRSGRALYNEQFF.

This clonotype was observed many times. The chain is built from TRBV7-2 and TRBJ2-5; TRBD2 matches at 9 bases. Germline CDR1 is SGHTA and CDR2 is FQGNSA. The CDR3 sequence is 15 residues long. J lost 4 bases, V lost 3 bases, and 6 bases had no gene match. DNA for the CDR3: TGTGCCAGCAGCTTGGCGGGAGGGGGTGGAGAGACCCAGTACTTC. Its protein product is CASSLAGGGGETQYF.

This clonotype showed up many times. CDR3 region: CASLQLGENYGYTF. The DNA for the CDR3 is TGTGCCAGCCTCCAACTCGGGGAGAACTATGGCTACACCTTC. V and J are TRBV19 and TRBJ1-2; D is unclear. Germline CDR1 LNHDA, CDR2 SQIVND (reference sequence). With 9 bases removed from V and 2 bases from J, the gap between germline ends came to 16 bases. The length of the CDR3 is 14 residues.

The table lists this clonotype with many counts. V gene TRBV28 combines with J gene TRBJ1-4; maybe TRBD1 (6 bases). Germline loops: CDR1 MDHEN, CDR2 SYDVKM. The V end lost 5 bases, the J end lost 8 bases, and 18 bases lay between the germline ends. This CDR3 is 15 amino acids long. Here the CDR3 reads CASSRLGGPHEKLFF. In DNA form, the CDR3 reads TGTGCCAGCAGTCGCCTGGGGGGGCCCCACGAAAAACTGTTTTTT.

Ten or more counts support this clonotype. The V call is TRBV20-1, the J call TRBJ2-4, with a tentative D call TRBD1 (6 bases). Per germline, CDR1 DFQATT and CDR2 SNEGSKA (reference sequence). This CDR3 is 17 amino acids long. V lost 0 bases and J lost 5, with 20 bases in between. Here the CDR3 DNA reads TGCAGTGCTAGAGATCCTTGGGTCGGGACACCCCAAAACATTCAGTACTTC. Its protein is CSARDPWVGTPQNIQYF.

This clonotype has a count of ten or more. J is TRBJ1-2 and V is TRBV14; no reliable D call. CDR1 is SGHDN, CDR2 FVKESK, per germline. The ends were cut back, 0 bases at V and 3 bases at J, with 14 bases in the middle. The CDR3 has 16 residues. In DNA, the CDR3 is TGTGCCAGCAGCCAAGATCTTAGGGCCAGAGACTATGGCTACACCTTC. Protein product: CASSQDLRARDYGYTF.

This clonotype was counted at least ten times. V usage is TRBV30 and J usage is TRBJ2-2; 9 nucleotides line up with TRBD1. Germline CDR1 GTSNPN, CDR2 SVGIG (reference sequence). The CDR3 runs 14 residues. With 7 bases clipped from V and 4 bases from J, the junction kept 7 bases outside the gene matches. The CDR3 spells CASPGQGITGELFF. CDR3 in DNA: TGTGCCTCCCCGGGACAGGGAATCACCGGGGAGCTGTTTTTT.

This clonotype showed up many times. The CDR3 is CAARGNEKLFF. DNA of the CDR3: TGTGCCGCCAGGGGAAATGAAAAACTGTTTTTT. V and J are TRBV28 and TRBJ1-4, with D maybe TRBD1 (6 bases). Germline assignment: CDR1 MDHEN and CDR2 SYDVKM. V lost 11 bases and J lost 5, with 9 bases in between. The CDR3 is made up of 11 amino acids.

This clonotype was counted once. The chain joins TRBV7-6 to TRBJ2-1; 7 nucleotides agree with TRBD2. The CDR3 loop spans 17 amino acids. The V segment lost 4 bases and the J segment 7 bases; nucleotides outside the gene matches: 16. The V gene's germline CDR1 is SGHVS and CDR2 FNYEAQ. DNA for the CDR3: TGTGCCAGCAGCTATCCGAGTGTGGGAGGGGATGGAAATGAGCAGTTCTTC. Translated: CASSYPSVGGDGNEQFF.

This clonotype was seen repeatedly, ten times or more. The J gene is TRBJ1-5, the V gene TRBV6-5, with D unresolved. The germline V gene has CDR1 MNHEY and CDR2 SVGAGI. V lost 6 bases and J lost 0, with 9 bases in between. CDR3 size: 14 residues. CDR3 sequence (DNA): TGTGCCAGCAGAGGAGAGAATAGCAATCAGCCCCAGCATTTT. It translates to CASRGENSNQPQHF.

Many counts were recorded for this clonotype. Here the CDR3 reads CASSPRGGRNTEAFF. In DNA, the CDR3 is TGTGCCAGCAGCCCAAGGGGGGGGCGAAACACTGAAGCTTTCTTT. The V and J genes are TRBV11-2 and TRBJ1-1; tentatively, D is TRBD1 (6 bases). Trimming left V 5 bases short and J 2 bases short, with 15 bases between. The CDR3 spans 15 residues. The germline CDR1 and CDR2 sequences are SGHAT and FQNNGV. Full variable domain (rest looked up from reference TRBV11-2 and TRBJ1-1): EAGVAQSPRYKIIEKRQSVAFWCNPISGHATLYWYQQILGQGPKLLIQFQNNGVVDDSQLPKDRFSAERLKGVDSTLKIQPAKLEDSAVYLCASSPRGGRNTEAFFGQGTRLTVV.

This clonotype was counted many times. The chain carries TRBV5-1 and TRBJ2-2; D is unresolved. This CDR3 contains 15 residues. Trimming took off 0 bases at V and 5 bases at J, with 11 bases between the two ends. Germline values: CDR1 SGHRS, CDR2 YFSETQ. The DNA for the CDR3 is TGCGCCAGCAGCTTGGGACTCCCCGGGACCGGGGAGCTGTTTTTT. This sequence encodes CASSLGLPGTGELFF.

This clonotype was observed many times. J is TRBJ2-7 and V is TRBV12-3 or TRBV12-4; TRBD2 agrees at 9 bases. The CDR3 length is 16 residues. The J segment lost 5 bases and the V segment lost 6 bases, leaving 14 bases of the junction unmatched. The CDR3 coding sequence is TGTGCCAGCAGCCCAGCGGGAAGGTTAGCGGGGGACGAGCAGTACTTC. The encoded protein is CASSPAGRLAGDEQYF.

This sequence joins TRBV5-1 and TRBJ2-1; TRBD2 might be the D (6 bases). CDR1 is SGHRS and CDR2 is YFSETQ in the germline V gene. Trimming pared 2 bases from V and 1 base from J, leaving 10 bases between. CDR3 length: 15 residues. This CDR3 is CASSFNGGSYNEQFF. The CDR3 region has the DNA TGCGCCAGCAGCTTTAACGGAGGGTCCTACAATGAGCAGTTCTTC.

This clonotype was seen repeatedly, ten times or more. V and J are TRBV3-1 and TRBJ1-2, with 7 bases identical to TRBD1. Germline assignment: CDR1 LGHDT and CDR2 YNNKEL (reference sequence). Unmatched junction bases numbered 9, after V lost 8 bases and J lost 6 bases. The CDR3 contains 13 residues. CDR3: CASSAGGWDGYTF. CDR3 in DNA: TGTGCCAGCTCCGCAGGGGGATGGGATGGCTACACCTTC. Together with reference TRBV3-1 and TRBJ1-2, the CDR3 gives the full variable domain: DTAVSQTPKYLVTQMGNDKSIKCEQNLGHDTMYWYKQDSKKFLKIMFSYNNKELIINETVPNRFSPKSPDKAHLNLHINSLELGDSAVYFCASSAGGWDGYTFGSGTRLTVV.

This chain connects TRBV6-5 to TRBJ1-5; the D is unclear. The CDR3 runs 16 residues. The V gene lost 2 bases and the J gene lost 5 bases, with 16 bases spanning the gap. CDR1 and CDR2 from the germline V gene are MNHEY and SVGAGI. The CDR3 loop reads CASSYQSPTGYQPQHF. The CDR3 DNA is TGTGCCAGCAGTTACCAAAGTCCGACGGGTTATCAGCCCCAGCATTTT.

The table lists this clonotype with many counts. Here the CDR3 DNA reads TGTGCCACCAGTGTGGGTGTGAACACTGAAGCTTTCTTT. This sequence encodes CATSVGVNTEAFF. The chain carries TRBV24-1 and TRBJ1-1; the D is unclear. V lost 5 bases and J lost 0, with 6 bases in between. The V gene's germline CDR1 is KGHDR and CDR2 SFDVKD. This CDR3 has 13 amino acids.

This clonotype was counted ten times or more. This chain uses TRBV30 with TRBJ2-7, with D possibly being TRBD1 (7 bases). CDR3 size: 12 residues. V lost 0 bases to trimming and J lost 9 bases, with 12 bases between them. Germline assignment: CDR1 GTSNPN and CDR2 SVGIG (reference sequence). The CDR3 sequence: CAWSVQQGGQYF. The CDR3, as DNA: TGTGCCTGGAGTGTACAGCAGGGGGGGCAGTACTTC.

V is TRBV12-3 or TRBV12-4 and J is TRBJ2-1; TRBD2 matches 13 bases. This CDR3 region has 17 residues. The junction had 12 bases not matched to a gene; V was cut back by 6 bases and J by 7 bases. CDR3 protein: CASSPRTSGSVLNEQFF. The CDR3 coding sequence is TGTGCCAGCAGCCCCCGGACTAGCGGGAGTGTGTTGAATGAGCAGTTCTTC.

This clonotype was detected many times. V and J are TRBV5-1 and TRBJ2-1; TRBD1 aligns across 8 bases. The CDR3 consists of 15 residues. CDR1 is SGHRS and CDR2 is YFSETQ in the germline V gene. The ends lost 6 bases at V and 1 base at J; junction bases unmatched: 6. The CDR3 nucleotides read TGCGCCAGCACCAAGTACAGGGGGTCCTACAATGAGCAGTTCTTC. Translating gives CASTKYRGSYNEQFF.

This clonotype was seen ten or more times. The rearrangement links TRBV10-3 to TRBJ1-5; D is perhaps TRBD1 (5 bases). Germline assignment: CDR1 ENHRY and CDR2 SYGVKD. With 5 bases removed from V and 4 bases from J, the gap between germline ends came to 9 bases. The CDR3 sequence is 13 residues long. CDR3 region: CAISSGGNQPQHF. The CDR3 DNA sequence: TGTGCCATCAGTAGTGGGGGGAATCAGCCCCAGCATTTT.

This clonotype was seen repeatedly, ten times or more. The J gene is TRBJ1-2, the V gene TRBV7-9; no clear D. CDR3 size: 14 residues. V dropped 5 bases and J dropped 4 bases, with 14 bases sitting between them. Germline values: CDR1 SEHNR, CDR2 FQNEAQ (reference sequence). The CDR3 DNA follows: TGTGCCAGCAGCCCTTGGACCAGCGCCTATGGCTACACCTTC. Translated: CASSPWTSAYGYTF.

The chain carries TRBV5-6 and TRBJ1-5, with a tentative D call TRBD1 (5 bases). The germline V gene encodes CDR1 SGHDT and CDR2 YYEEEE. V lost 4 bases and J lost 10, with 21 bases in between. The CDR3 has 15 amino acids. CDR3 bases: TGTGCCAGCAGCCGGAACTCAGGGCCCGTGCGCCCCCAGCATTTT. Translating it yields CASSRNSGPVRPQHF.

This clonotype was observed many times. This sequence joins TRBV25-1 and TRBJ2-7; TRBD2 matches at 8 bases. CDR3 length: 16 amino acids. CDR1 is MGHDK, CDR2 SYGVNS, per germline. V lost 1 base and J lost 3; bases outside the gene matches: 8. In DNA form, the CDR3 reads TGTGCCAGCAGTGAATTGGTACTAGCGGAGGACTACGAGCAGTACTTC. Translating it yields CASSELVLAEDYEQYF.